This TCR beta chain was documented in a study of cytomegalovirus exposure and HLA in healthy donors. Findings of the study overall: It was shown in a later analysis that HLA-associated TCR beta chains were more clonally expanded than other, equally common chains.

This clone was observed a few times. Its antigen is currently unknown. J lost 2 bases, V lost 4 bases, and 6 bases had no gene match. Looked up from germline, CDR1 is MNHEY and CDR2 is SVGAGI. The CDR3 spans 15 residues. The PCR contained 60 Vbeta and 13 Jbeta primers. Clones were sequenced by immunoSEQ multiplex PCR, and TCRdb holds only the in-frame ones, with some missing. The sample lists tens of thousands of clones; roughly 84% were seen once. This receptor was taken from a woman between 18 and 29 years old in good health and CMV-seronegative. The rearrangement joins TRBV6-5 to TRBJ2-7, with TRBD1 matching 9 bases. Sequencing input: PBMCs. CDR3 DNA sequence: TGTGCCAGCAGTTTGGGGGGACAGGGAACCTACGAGCAGTACTTC. It specifies CASSLGGQGTYEQYF.